These T cell receptor beta chains were read from a single sample in a study of radiotherapy plus CTLA-4 blockade in lung cancer. The repertoire was sequenced with immunoSEQ multiplex PCR; TCRdb's copy has only in-frame clones and lacks some. The profile shows about 88,000 clones, less than 80% of them singletons. The source was peripheral blood, collected from a patient treated with radiotherapy plus ipilimumab. These receptors were collected from a human donor with non-small cell lung cancer that progressed on radiotherapy plus ipilimumab. Both conserved end residues are part of each CDR3. A D gene is named only where the DNA matches it firmly. Part of the rows lack a size; the others show once, few, many or a class for expanded clones.

V gene	clone size	J gene	D gene	CDR3 DNA	CDR3 protein
TRBV5-5	NA	TRBJ1-2	NA	TGTGCCAGCAGCTTAGTCCGTTTTGGCTACACCTTC	CASSLVRFGYTF
TRBV5-4	NA	TRBJ1-5	NA	TGTGCCAGCAGCTTGGGACAGAATCAGCCCCAGCATTTT	CASSLGQNQPQHF
TRBV5-1	NA	TRBJ2-1	NA	TGCGCCAGCAGCTTGGAGGGGGAGCAGTTCTTC	CASSLEGEQFF
TRBV12-1	NA	TRBJ2-5	NA	TGTGCCAGGAAGGTGGCCCAGTACTTC	CARKVAQYF
TRBV7-9	NA	TRBJ1-1	TRBD1	TGTGCCAGCAGCGACAGGGTCCAGGTTTTCTTT	CASSDRVQVFF
TRBV7-8	NA	TRBJ2-7	NA	TGTGCCAGCAGCTTACGCCAGGGGCCCTACGAGCAGTACTTC	CASSLRQGPYEQYF
TRBV6-4	NA	TRBJ2-1	TRBD2	TGTGCCAGCAGCGTACTAGCGGGACCCCACAATGAGCAGTTCTTC	CASSVLAGPHNEQFF
TRBV11-3	NA	TRBJ2-3	TRBD1	TGTGCCAGCAGCAAAATGACAGGGAGTAGCACAGATACGCAGTATTTT	CASSKMTGSSTDTQYF
TRBV6-1	NA	TRBJ1-1	TRBD1	TGTGCCACCAAACGACAGGGCACTGAAGCTTTCTTT	CATKRQGTEAFF
TRBV6-1	once	TRBJ1-3	NA	TGTGCCAGCAGTGCGACGGGACCCAAGGCCGAAGGGGACACCATATATTTT	CASSATGPKAEGDTIYF
TRBV21-1	NA	TRBJ1-2	NA	TGTGCCAGCAGCAAAACCCCACCGGGACAGGGAAGTCTGTGTGGCTACACCTTC	CASSKTPPGQGSLCGYTF
TRBV6-5	NA	TRBJ2-1	NA	TGTGCCAGCACAGTTTCTTCAGGGGGGAATGAGCAGTTCTTC	CASTVSSGGNEQFF
TRBV9	once	TRBJ2-2	NA	TGTGCCAGCAGCGCCGGGGACCTCACCGGGGAGCTGTTTTTT	CASSAGDLTGELFF
TRBV6-5	NA	TRBJ1-1	NA	TGTGCCAGCAGTTTTGATCAGAACACTGAAGCTTTCTTT	CASSFDQNTEAFF
TRBV4-2	NA	TRBJ2-7	TRBD2	TGTGCCAGCAGCCGGGAGCGGGGGGACCCCTACGAGCAGTACTTC	CASSRERGDPYEQYF
TRBV2	NA	TRBJ1-2	TRBD1	TGTGCCAGCAGCGCTGGGACAGCTAACTATGGCTACACCTTC	CASSAGTANYGYTF
TRBV11-2	NA	TRBJ1-1	NA	TGTGCCAGCAGGGGTAGGGTTGGGTCGAACACTGAAGCTTTCTTT	CASRGRVGSNTEAFF
TRBV28	NA	TRBJ1-1	NA	TGTGCCAGCAGCCCGGCAAGGGGGATGGGCTCTGAAGCTTTCTTT	CASSPARGMGSEAFF
TRBV5-4	NA	TRBJ2-7	NA	TGTGCCAGCAGCCCTTCAGAGACCCCCTACGAGCAGTACTTC	CASSPSETPYEQYF
TRBV18	NA	TRBJ2-5	NA	TGTGCCAGCTCACCTAACACAGGCGGAGAGACCCAGTACTTC	CASSPNTGGETQYF
TRBV7-9	NA	TRBJ1-2	NA	TGTGCCAGCAGCTTATGGGGCACCCCAGGGAACTATGGCTACACCTTC	CASSLWGTPGNYGYTF
TRBV4-3	NA	TRBJ2-2	NA	TGCGCCAGCAGCCAAAGCTCATCGGGGGAGCTGTTTTTT	CASSQSSSGELFF
TRBV6-1	once	TRBJ2-1	NA	TGTGCCAGCAGTGGATATTCGGGACAACTATACAATGAGCAGTTCTTC	CASSGYSGQLYNEQFF
TRBV9	NA	TRBJ2-7	NA	TGTGCCAGCAGCCAAGGGGGTTACGAGCAGTACTTC	CASSQGGYEQYF
TRBV5-6	NA	TRBJ1-2	NA	TGTGCCAGCAGCCGATTAAACCCACAGGTGAAGGACTATGGCTACACCTTC	CASSRLNPQVKDYGYTF
TRBV6-5	NA	TRBJ2-7	NA	TGTGCCAGCAGTTACGGGGGAACCTACGAGCAGTACTTC	CASSYGGTYEQYF
TRBV5-1	few	TRBJ2-7	NA	TGCGCCAGCAGCTTGGCCTGGGACGAGCAGTACTTC	CASSLAWDEQYF
TRBV5-1	NA	TRBJ2-5	TRBD2	TGCGCCACCCACAGCGGGGGGTCCCAAGAGACCCAGTACTTC	CATHSGGSQETQYF
TRBV7-9	NA	TRBJ1-2	NA	TGTGCCAGCAGCCCGGATGGGGGTGTGGGGGGCTACACCTTC	CASSPDGGVGGYTF
TRBV6-1	few	TRBJ1-4	NA	TGTGCCAGCAGTCCTTGGTCAGGGTTTGAAAAACTGTTTTTT	CASSPWSGFEKLFF
TRBV15	few	TRBJ1-5	NA	TGTGCCACCAGCAGCCGGGGGGGGGATCAGCCCCAGCATTTT	CATSSRGGDQPQHF
TRBV6-1	NA	TRBJ1-2	NA	TGTGCCAGCAGTGACACGAGGGCCAGAGCCATAGATGGCTACACCTTC	CASSDTRARAIDGYTF
TRBV27	NA	TRBJ2-1	NA	TGTGCCAGCAGTTCCCCCACAGGGTGGGATGAGCAGTTCTTC	CASSSPTGWDEQFF
TRBV10-2	NA	TRBJ2-7	NA	TGCGCCAGCAGTGAGGGGGGGAATTACGAGCAGTACTTC	CASSEGGNYEQYF
TRBV6-5	NA	TRBJ2-2	NA	TGTGCCAGCAGTTACTCGATCCGGGCCTCTGGGGAGCTGTTTTTT	CASSYSIRASGELFF
TRBV6-5	NA	TRBJ2-7	NA	TGTGCCAGCAACCGTCCCAGGGAGGACGAGCAGTACTTC	CASNRPREDEQYF